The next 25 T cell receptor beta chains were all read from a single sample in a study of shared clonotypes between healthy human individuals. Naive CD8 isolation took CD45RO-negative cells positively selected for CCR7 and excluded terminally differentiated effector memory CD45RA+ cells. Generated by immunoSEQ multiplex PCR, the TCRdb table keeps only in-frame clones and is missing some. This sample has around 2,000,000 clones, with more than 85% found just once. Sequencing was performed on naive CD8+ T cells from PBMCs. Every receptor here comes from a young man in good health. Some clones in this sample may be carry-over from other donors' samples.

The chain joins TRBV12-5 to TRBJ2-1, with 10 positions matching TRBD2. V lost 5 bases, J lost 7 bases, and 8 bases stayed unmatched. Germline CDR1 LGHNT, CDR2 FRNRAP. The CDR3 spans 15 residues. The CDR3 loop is CASGPLAGAANEQFF. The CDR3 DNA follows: TGTGCTAGTGGTCCTCTAGCGGGAGCGGCGAATGAGCAGTTCTTC.

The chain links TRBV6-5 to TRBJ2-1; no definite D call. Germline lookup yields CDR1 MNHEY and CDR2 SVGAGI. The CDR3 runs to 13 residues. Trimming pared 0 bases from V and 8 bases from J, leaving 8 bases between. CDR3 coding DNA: TGTGCCAGCAGTTACTCGGGAAGCGATGAGCAGTTCTTC. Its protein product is CASSYSGSDEQFF.

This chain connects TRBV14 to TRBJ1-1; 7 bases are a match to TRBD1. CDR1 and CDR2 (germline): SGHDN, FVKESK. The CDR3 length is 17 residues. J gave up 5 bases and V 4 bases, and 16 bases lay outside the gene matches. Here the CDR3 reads CASSPRRRGQFDTEAFF. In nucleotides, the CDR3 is TGTGCCAGCAGCCCAAGAAGGCGGGGACAGTTTGATACTGAAGCTTTCTTT.

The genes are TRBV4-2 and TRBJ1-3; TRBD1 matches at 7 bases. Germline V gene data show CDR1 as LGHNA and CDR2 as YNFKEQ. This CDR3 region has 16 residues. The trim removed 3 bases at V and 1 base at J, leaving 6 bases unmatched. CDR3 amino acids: CASSHDRAESGNTIYF. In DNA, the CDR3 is TGTGCCAGCAGCCATGACAGGGCAGAGTCTGGAAACACCATATATTTT.

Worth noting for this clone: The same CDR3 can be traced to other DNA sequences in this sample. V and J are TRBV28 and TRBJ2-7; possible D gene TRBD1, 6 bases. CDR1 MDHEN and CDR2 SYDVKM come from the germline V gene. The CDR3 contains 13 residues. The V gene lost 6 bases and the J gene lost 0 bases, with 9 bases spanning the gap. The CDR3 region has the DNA TGTGCCAGCAGAGGCAGGGGCTCCTACGAGCAGTACTTC. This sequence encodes CASRGRGSYEQYF.

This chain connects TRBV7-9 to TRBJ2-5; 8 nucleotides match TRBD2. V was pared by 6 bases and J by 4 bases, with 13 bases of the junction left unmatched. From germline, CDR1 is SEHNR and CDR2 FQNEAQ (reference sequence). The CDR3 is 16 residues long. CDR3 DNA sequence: TGTGCCAGCAGATCATTAGTCGGTCTAGCGGGAGAGACCCAGTACTTC. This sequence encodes CASRSLVGLAGETQYF.

CDR3 nucleotides: TGTGCCAGCAGTGGAAGTAGGGGGAACAATCAGCCCCAGCATTTT. Residues: CASSGSRGNNQPQHF. J is TRBJ1-5 and V is TRBV27, with D possibly being TRBD1 (6 bases). V was clipped by 5 bases and J by 3 bases, with 14 bases between them. Germline values: CDR1 MNHEY, CDR2 SMNVEV (reference sequence). CDR3 length: 15 amino acids.

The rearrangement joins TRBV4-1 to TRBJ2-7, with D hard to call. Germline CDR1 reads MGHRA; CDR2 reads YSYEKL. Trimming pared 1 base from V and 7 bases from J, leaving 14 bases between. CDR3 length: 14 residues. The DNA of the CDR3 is TGCGCCAGCAGCCAAGTTAAGGTCACTTTAGAGCAGTACTTC. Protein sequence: CASSQVKVTLEQYF.

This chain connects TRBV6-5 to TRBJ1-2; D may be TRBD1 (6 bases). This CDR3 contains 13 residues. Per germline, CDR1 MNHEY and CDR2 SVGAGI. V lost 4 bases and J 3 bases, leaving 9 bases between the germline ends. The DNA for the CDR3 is TGTGCCAGCAGTTTTGGGGGGCACTATGGCTACACCTTC. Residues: CASSFGGHYGYTF.

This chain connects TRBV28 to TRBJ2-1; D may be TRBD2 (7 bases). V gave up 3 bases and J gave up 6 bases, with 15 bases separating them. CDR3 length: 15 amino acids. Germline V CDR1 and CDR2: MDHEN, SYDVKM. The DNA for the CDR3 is TGTGCCAGCAGTTTGGGCTGGCGGGGGCCCAATGAGCAGTTCTTC. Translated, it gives CASSLGWRGPNEQFF.

In nucleotides, the CDR3 is TGTGCCAGCAGCGGGGTCGGAGACTATGGCTACACCTTC. This codes for CASSGVGDYGYTF. This sequence joins TRBV9 and TRBJ1-2; D unclear. Germline CDR1 is SGDLS and CDR2 is YYNGEE. V lost 3 bases, J lost 3 bases, and 9 bases lay in between. The CDR3 consists of 13 residues.

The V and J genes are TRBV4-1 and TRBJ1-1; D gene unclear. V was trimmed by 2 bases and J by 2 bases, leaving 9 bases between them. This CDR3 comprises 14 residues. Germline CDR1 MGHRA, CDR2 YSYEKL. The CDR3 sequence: CASSQRVGNTEAFF. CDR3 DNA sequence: TGCGCCAGCAGCCAAAGGGTGGGTAACACTGAAGCTTTCTTT.

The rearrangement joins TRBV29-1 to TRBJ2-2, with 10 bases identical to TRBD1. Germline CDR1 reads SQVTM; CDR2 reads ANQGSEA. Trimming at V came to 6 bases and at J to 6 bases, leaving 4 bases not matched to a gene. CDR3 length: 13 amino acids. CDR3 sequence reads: CSVIGQGAGELFF. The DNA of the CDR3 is TGCAGCGTAATAGGACAGGGGGCCGGGGAGCTGTTTTTT.

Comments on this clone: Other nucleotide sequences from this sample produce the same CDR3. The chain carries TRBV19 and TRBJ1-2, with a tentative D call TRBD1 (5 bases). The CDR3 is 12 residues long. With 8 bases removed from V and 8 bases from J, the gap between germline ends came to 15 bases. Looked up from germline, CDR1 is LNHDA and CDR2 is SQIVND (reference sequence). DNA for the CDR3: TGTGCCAGTCTCACCGGGGGACGCGGCTACACCTTC. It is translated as CASLTGGRGYTF. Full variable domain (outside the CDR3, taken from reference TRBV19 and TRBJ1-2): DGGITQSPKYLFRKEGQNVTLSCEQNLNHDAMYWYRQDPGQGLRLIYYSQIVNDFQKGDIAEGYSVSREKKESFPLTVTSAQKNPTAFYLCASLTGGRGYTFGSGTRLTVV.

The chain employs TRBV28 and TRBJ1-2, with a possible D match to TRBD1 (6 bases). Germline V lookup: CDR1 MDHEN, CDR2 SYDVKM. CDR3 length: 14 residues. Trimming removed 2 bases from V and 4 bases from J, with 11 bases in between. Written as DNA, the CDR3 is TGTGCCAGCAGTTTACTGGACAGATTCTATGGCTACACCTTC. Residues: CASSLLDRFYGYTF.

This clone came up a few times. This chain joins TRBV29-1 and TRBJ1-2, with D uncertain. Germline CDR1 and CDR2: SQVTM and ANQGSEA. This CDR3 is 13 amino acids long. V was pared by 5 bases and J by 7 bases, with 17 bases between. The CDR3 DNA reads TGCAGCGTTTATGAGGGTTCAGGCCCTGGCTACACCTTC. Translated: CSVYEGSGPGYTF.

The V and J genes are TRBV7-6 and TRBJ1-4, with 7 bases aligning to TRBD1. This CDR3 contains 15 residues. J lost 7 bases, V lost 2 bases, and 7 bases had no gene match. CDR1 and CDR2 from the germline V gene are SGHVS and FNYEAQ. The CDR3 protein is CASSLLSGGGEKLFF. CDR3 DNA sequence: TGTGCCAGCAGCTTATTATCAGGGGGAGGTGAAAAACTGTTTTTT. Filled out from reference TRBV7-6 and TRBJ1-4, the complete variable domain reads GAGVSQSPRYKVTKRGQDVALRCDPISGHVSLYWYRQALGQGPEFLTYFNYEAQQDKSGLPNDRFSAERPEGSISTLTIQRTEQRDSAMYRCASSLLSGGGEKLFFGSGTQLSVL.

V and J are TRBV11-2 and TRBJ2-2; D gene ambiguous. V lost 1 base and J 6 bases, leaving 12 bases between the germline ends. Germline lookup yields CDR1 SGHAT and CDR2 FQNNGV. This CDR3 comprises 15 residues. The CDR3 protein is CASSLGRLLAGELFF. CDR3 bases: TGTGCCAGCAGCTTAGGCCGTCTACTCGCCGGGGAGCTGTTTTTT. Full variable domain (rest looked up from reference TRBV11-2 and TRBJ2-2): EAGVAQSPRYKIIEKRQSVAFWCNPISGHATLYWYQQILGQGPKLLIQFQNNGVVDDSQLPKDRFSAERLKGVDSTLKIQPAKLEDSAVYLCASSLGRLLAGELFFGEGSRLTVL.

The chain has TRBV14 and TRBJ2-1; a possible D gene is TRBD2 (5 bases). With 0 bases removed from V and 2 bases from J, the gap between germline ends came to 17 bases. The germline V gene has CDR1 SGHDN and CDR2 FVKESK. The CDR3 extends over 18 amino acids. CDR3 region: CASSQDPLARLAYNEQFF. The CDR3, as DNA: TGTGCCAGCAGCCAAGATCCTTTAGCGAGGCTGGCCTACAATGAGCAGTTCTTC. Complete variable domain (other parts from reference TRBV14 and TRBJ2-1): EAGVTQFPSHSVIEKGQTVTLRCDPISGHDNLYWYRRVMGKEIKFLLHFVKESKQDESGMPNNRFLAERTGGTYSTLKVQPAELEDSGVYFCASSQDPLARLAYNEQFFGPGTRLTVL.

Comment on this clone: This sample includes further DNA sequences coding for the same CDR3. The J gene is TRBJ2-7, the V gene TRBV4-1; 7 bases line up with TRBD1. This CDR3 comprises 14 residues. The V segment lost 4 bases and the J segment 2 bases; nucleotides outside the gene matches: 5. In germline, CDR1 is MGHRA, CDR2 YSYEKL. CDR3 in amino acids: CASSPTQGTYEQYF. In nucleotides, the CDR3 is TGCGCCAGCAGCCCGACACAGGGGACCTACGAGCAGTACTTC.

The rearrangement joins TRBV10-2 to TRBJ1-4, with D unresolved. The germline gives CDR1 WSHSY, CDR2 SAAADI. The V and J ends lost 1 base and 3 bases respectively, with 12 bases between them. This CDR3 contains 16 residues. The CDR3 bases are TGCGCCAGCAGTGAGTATCGGGCCGGAGCTAATGAAAAACTGTTTTTT. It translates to CASSEYRAGANEKLFF.

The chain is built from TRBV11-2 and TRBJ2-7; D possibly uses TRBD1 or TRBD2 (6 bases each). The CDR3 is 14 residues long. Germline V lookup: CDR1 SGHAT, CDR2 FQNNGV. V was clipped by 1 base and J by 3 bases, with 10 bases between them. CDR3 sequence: CASSLGGGHYEQYF. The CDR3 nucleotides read TGTGCCAGCAGCTTAGGTGGGGGGCACTACGAGCAGTACTTC.

This chain's CDR3 is CASSSDSHHSNQPQHF. The CDR3 DNA reads TGTGCCAGCAGCTCGGACAGCCATCATAGCAATCAGCCCCAGCATTTT. The genes are TRBV4-2 and TRBJ1-5, with a weak D call TRBD1 (6 bases). From germline, CDR1 is LGHNA and CDR2 YNFKEQ. The CDR3 is made up of 16 amino acids. The V end was cut by 5 bases, the J end by 0 bases, with 14 bases between.

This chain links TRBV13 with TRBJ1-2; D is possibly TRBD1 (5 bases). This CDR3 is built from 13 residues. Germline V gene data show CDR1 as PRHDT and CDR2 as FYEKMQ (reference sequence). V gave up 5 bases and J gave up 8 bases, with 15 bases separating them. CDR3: CASSHRDAGGYTF. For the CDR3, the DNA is TGTGCCAGCAGCCACCGGGACGCCGGGGGCTACACCTTC.

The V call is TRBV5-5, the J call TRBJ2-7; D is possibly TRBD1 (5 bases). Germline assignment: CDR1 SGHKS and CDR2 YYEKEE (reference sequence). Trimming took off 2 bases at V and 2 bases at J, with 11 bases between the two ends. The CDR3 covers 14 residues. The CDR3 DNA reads TGTGCCAGCAGCTTTTTCCAGGGCACCTACGAGCAGTACTTC. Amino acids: CASSFFQGTYEQYF.